The rows below give T cell receptor beta chains drawn from one sample of a study of response to subunit inactivated influenza vaccine. TCRdb fed the RT-PCR reads into MiXCR, producing one record per CDR3 protein. Of 250,000 to 350,000 distinct CDR3 sequences in the sample, approximately 20% were seen once. Here the sequenced sample was PBMCs from blood, taken less than 22 months after vaccination. All receptors derive from a man aged 45 to 75 who received an inactivated influenza vaccine. The CDR3 runs from the conserved cysteine through the conserved F or W. Each record gives: clone size, CDR3 length, D gene, V gene, J gene, CDR3 DNA, CDR3 protein. D genes are given only for firm matches. Size is omitted from some rows. Given values are once, few, many or a class for expanded clones.

few	14	TRBD1	TRBV5-1	TRBJ2-5	TGCGCCAGCAGATCCGGGACAGGGTCAGGGACCCAGTACTTC	CASRSGTGSGTQYF
.	16	.	TRBV5-6	TRBJ2-1	TGTGCCAGCAGCTTCCCTGGACAGAACCCGATGAATGAGCAGTTCTTC	CASSFPGQNPMNEQFF
few	13	.	TRBV7-2	TRBJ2-7	TGTGCCAGCAGCTCCACGCTCCCCTACGAGCAGTACTTC	CASSSTLPYEQYF
few	14	TRBD1	TRBV20-1	TRBJ1-2	TGCAGTGCTTCGGGACAGGGGGGAAACTATGGCTACACCTTC	CSASGQGGNYGYTF
.	13	.	TRBV4-1	TRBJ1-2	TGCGCCAGCAGCCGAACCAACTTAGGGGGCTACACCTTC	CASSRTNLGGYTF
many	12	.	TRBV5-6	TRBJ1-5	TGTGCCAGCAGCTTGGGCATTCAGCCCCAGCATTTT	CASSLGIQPQHF
.	17	TRBD1	TRBV6-1	TRBJ1-5	TGTGCCAGCAGTGAAGCGAGTACAGGGGGCCGCAATCAGCCCCAGCATTTT	CASSEASTGGRNQPQHF
.	18	TRBD2	TRBV20-1	TRBJ2-4	TGCAGTGCTAGAGATTGGGTAGCGGGAGTAGTCGCCAAAAACATTCAGTACTTC	CSARDWVAGVVAKNIQYF
.	15	.	TRBV3-1	TRBJ2-3	TGTGCCAGCAGCCAGCAGGCCAATTCGGCAGATACGCAGTATTTT	CASSQQANSADTQYF
few	12	.	TRBV20-1	TRBJ1-1	TGCAGTGCTCAAGGGGACCGCATTGAAGCTTTCTTT	CSAQGDRIEAFF
.	14	TRBD1	TRBV6-1	TRBJ1-1	TGTGCCAGCACCTTGACAGGGGGGACACCTGAAGCTTTCTTT	CASTLTGGTPEAFF
few	11	.	TRBV2	TRBJ1-6	TGTGCCAGCAGTGAAGAGCCACCCCTCCACTTT	CASSEEPPLHF
.	18	TRBD2	TRBV24-1	TRBJ2-3	TGTGCCACCAGTGATCCCGGTGGGCGGGAGGGAAGCACAGATACGCAGTATTTT	CATSDPGGREGSTDTQYF
.	17	TRBD1	TRBV12-3/TRBV12-4	TRBJ1-2	TGTGCCAGCAGTTTACTAAGGACAGGGGGCTATCCCTATGGCTACACCTTC	CASSLLRTGGYPYGYTF
.	18	.	TRBV15	TRBJ2-1	TGTGCCACCAGCAGAGAGGGTTTCCAGTTGGGCTCCTACAATGAGCAGTTCTTC	CATSREGFQLGSYNEQFF
.	14	.	TRBV5-1	TRBJ2-7	TGCGCCAGCAGGAGAGAACAGGGCCCCTACGAGCAGTACTTC	CASRREQGPYEQYF
few	13	.	TRBV6-2/TRBV6-3	TRBJ1-5	TGTGCCAGCCACGACAGGACTAATCAGCCCCAGCATTTT	CASHDRTNQPQHF
few	11	.	TRBV7-9	TRBJ2-1	TGTGCCGTACAACAGGCGGATGAGCAGTTCTTC	CAVQQADEQFF
few	15	.	TRBV7-2	TRBJ1-3	TGTGCCAGCAGCTTCGGTCCACCCTCTGGAAACACCATATATTTT	CASSFGPPSGNTIYF
few	19	.	TRBV4-1	TRBJ1-5	TGCGCCAGCAGCCAAGGGCCCTCGATTGTAAGCGATAGCAATCAGCCCCAGCATTTT	CASSQGPSIVSDSNQPQHF
few	14	TRBD1	TRBV7-8	TRBJ1-6	TGTGCCAGCAGCCTTGGACAGGAGGAGTCACCCCTCCACTTT	CASSLGQEESPLHF
.	11	TRBD2	TRBV6-5	TRBJ2-7	TGTGCCAGCGGACTAGCCCTCGAGCAGTACTTC	CASGLALEQYF
.	13	.	TRBV20-1	TRBJ2-7	TGCAGTGCTAGCCCTGTGGGAGTAAACGAGCAGTACTTC	CSASPVGVNEQYF
few	14	TRBD2	TRBV7-3	TRBJ2-1	TGTGCCAGCAGCTCCAGCGGGAGGGCCATTGAGCAGTTCTTC	CASSSSGRAIEQFF
.	13	TRBD1	TRBV25-1	TRBJ1-1	TGTGCCACATCCGGGACAGGGATCACTGAAGCTTTCTTT	CATSGTGITEAFF
.	15	TRBD1	TRBV4-1	TRBJ1-1	TGCGCCAGCAGCCGAGGACAGGGGGCGCGCACTGAAGCTTTCTTT	CASSRGQGARTEAFF
many	14	.	TRBV7-2	TRBJ1-1	TGTGCCAGCAGCTTATGGGGGTCCGGCACTGAAGCTTTCTTT	CASSLWGSGTEAFF
few	16	.	TRBV6-5	TRBJ2-6	TGTGCCAGCAGTTTTGACAGTTCCCGTGGGGCCAACGTCCTGACTTTC	CASSFDSSRGANVLTF
.	15	.	TRBV18	TRBJ2-7	TGTGCCAGCTCTGTCGGATCCGGCCAGGCCTACGAGCAGTACTTC	CASSVGSGQAYEQYF
few	13	.	TRBV12-3/TRBV12-4	TRBJ2-5	TGTGCCAGCAGTGGCTCCCAGGGGGAGACCCAGTACTTC	CASSGSQGETQYF
few	15	.	TRBV20-1	TRBJ1-1	TGCAGTGCTAGAGCCCCGGGGAGGGTGGACACTGAAGCTTTCTTT	CSARAPGRVDTEAFF
few	14	.	TRBV7-6	TRBJ2-7	TGTGCCAGCAGCTTGGAGAGGACCTCCTACGAGCAGTACTTC	CASSLERTSYEQYF
many	13	.	TRBV6-6	TRBJ1-5	TGTGCCAGCAGAAAACAGGAGCGCCAGCCCCAGCATTTT	CASRKQERQPQHF
.	16	TRBD1	TRBV5-4	TRBJ2-2	TGTGCCAGCAGCTTGGAGCAGGGGGTGTACACCGGGGAGCTGTTTTTT	CASSLEQGVYTGELFF
.	21	TRBD1	TRBV27	TRBJ1-1	TGTGCCAGCAGTTTATCCCCCGGGACAGGGGGCTTTACCCCCCTGAACACTGAAGCTTTCTTT	CASSLSPGTGGFTPLNTEAFF
.	14	.	TRBV10-3	TRBJ2-1	TGTGCCATCAGAATTGACAAAGGCCACAATGAGCAGTTCTTC	CAIRIDKGHNEQFF
.	16	.	TRBV3-1	TRBJ2-1	TGTGCCAGCAGCCAAGAACCCCAACGGACCATAAATGAGCAGTTCTTC	CASSQEPQRTINEQFF
.	13	.	TRBV4-3	TRBJ1-1	TGCGCCAGCAGCGCCTTCCCAGGGGCTGAAGCTTTCTTT	CASSAFPGAEAFF
.	12	.	TRBV7-8	TRBJ2-5	TGTGCCAGCCGGGTCTACCAAGAGACCCAGTACTTC	CASRVYQETQYF
.	14	.	TRBV3-1	TRBJ1-2	TGTGCCAGCAGCCTGCACATGGTCCCCGGCGGCTACACCTTC	CASSLHMVPGGYTF
few	14	.	TRBV20-1	TRBJ1-5	TGCAGTGCTAGTACAGGGAGTAGCAATCAGCCCCAGCATTTT	CSASTGSSNQPQHF